This T cell receptor beta chain appears in the sequencing data of a study of T-cell memory formation after mild COVID-19. At the level of the study: The study found TCR clusters largely donor specific.

The 5'RACE method, run with constant-segment primers, produced TCR alpha and TCR beta cDNA libraries (carrying sample barcodes and UMIs). TCRdb processed the 5' RACE reads anew with MiXCR; each CDR3 protein has one entry. Among around 340,000 distinct CDR3 sequences listed, around 20% were seen once. General study results and limits: Largely, contracting CD4+ clones fell within CM and EM, and contracting CD8+ clones within EMRA. That cross-reactive memory joined was suggested by some responding clones appearing in pre-infection memory.

This clonotype has only a few counts. Its cognate antigen is unknown. V lost 8 bases, J lost 1 base, and 15 bases stayed unmatched. This CDR3 has 17 amino acids. Germline assignment: CDR1 MGHRA and CDR2 YSYEKL. The TCR originated in an adult woman who had mild COVID-19 (a few samples of this study predate the infection). Cell type and time point are not known. J is TRBJ2-3 and V is TRBV4-1; TRBD1 matches at 7 bases. The sample consisted of PBMCs or a T cell subset sorted from them (not recorded which). Here the CDR3 DNA reads TGCGCCAGCGGATCTTTCGGGACAGTTTCTCGCACAGATACGCAGTATTTT. Amino acid sequence: CASGSFGTVSRTDTQYF.